This T cell receptor beta chain was sequenced during a study of shared clonotypes between healthy human individuals. Study-wide results and caveats: Represented diversity, genetic and exposure-history alike, was limited by few donors.

Only in-frame clones appear in the TCRdb table, and some are missing; sequencing was by immunoSEQ multiplex PCR. There are fewer than 500,000 clones in the sample; almost 80% occur only once, and approximately 13% lies in the top ten. As regards this clone: Its antigen is unknown.

This CDR3 spans 15 amino acids. Germline V gene data show CDR1 as SQVTM and CDR2 as ANQGSEA. With V trimmed by 4 bases and J by 3 bases, 6 bases remained unmatched. Only Caucasian adults living in Nashville, Tennessee made up the donor group. Sequencing used PBMCs. The sequence came from a middle-aged woman in good health. Some clones in this sample may be carry-over from other donors' samples. The chain carries TRBV29-1 and TRBJ2-7, with 13 bases matching TRBD2. The CDR3 DNA reads TGCAGCGTTGCCTCGGGACTAGCGGGACTCTACGAGCAGTACTTC. Its protein product is CSVASGLAGLYEQYF.